This TCR beta chain was recorded in a study of blood T cell repertoires in COVID-19. This table comes from immunoSEQ multiplex PCR, and its TCRdb copy is limited to in-frame clones, with some not included. Of 150,000 to 200,000 clones listed, 88% are singletons. Participants, about 18 to 100 years old, spanned fewer than 30 US areas. J lost 5 bases, V lost 7 bases, and 6 bases had no gene match. The CDR3 is 13 amino acids. This chain connects TRBV12-3 or TRBV12-4 to TRBJ1-1; 8 bases match TRBD1. The source is a woman between 18 and 29 years old who had recovered from COVID-19. Source material: PBMCs or T cells enriched from blood (not recorded which). Written as DNA, the CDR3 is TGTGCCAGCATCTGGACAGGGAATACTGAAGCTTTCTTT. Its protein product is CASIWTGNTEAFF.